The subject of this entry is one TCR beta chain. Its specificity is unknown. An overlapping HIV-1 Gag peptide pool stimulated these cells at 1 ug/peptide/mL. Sorted nonresponding memory CD4+ T cells were CD40L-negative, CD69-negative, CD45RO-high. Undetectable plasma HIV-1 RNA below 50 copies/mL lasted at least 4 years. For around 18 hours, CD8-depleted PBMCs received anti-CD28/CD49d costimulation, a CD40-blocking antibody and enfuvirtide. The V gene lost 1 base and the J gene lost 4 bases, with 10 bases spanning the gap. The CDR3 spans 14 residues. Germline CDR1 LGHDT, CDR2 YNNKEL (reference sequence). This sample was included in a study of persistence of HIV-infected CD4 T cells. For the study at large: Multiple blood draws of up to about 200 mL, except a couple of donors with single leukapheresis. Study-wide points: TCR oligoclonality correlated with proviral oligoclonality in the same sorted populations.

The libraries were made with immunoSEQ version 4 in survey mode. Repertoires were generated with immunoSEQ multiplex PCR, while TCRdb's copy carries only in-frame clones and drops some. Of tens of thousands of clones in the sample, about 81% were seen once. This sequence originates from an adult man with HIV who was CMV-seropositive. V is TRBV3-1 (or the pseudogene TRBV3-2) and J is TRBJ1-1; D remains ambiguous. Sequencing was performed on CD4+ T cells sorted from PBMCs after roughly 18-hour stimulation, taken from a patient who received antiretroviral therapy. Written as DNA, the CDR3 is TGTGCCAGCAGCCAAGTGGCAGGAACCACTGAAGCTTTCTTT. Translation: CASSQVAGTTEAFF.